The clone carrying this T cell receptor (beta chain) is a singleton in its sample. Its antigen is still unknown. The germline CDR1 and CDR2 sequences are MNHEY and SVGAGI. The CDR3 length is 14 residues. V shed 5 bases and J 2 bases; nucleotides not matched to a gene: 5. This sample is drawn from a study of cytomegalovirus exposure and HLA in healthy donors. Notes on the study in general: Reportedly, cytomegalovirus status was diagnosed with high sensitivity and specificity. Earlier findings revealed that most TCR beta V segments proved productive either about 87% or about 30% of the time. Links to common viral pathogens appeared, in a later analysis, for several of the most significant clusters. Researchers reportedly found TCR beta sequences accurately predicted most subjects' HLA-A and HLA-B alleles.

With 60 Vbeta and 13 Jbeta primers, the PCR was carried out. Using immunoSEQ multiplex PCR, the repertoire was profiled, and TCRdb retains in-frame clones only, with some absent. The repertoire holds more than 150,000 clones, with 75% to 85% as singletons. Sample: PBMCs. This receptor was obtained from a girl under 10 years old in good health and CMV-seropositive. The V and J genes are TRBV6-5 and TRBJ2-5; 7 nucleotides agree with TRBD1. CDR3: CASSRDSYQETQYF. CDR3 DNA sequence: TGTGCCAGCAGTCGGGACAGTTATCAAGAGACCCAGTACTTC.